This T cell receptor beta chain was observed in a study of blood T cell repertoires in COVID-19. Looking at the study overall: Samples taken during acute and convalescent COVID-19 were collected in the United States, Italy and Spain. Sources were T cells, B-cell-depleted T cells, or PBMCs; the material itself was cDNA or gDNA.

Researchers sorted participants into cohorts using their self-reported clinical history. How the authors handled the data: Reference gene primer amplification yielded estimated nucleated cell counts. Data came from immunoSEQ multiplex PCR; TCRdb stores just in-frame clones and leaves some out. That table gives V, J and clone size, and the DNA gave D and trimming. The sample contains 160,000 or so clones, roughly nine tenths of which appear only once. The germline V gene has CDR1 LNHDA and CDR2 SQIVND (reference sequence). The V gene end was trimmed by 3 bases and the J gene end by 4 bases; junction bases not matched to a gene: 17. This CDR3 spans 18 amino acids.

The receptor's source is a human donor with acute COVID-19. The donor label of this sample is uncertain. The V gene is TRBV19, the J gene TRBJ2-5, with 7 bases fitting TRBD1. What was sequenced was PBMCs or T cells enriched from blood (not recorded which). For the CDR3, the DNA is TGTGCCAGTAGTATCGTAGCTATCGGCCAGGGGGATTTAGAGACCCAGTACTTC. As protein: CASSIVAIGQGDLETQYF.